The 27 T cell receptor beta chains given below trace back to one sample, sequenced in a study of cytomegalovirus exposure and HLA in healthy donors listed by TCRdb under 2017. Receptors were amplified or captured by the immunoSEQ multiplex PCR assay. The table was pulled from immuneACCESS by TCRdb, which kept in-frame rearrangements only. Such tables lose some clones; where checked, under half of the loss comes from unresolved V genes, and the rest has no known cause. This sample gives 55,000 to 65,000 clones in total; about 96% of them show up just once. The ten largest clones take up approximately 1% of the sample. What was sequenced was PBMCs. The receptors originated from a young man in good health and CMV-seronegative.

The J gene is TRBJ2-1, the V gene TRBV7-6; TRBD2 aligns across 7 bases. With 5 bases clipped from V and 0 bases from J, the junction kept 4 bases outside the gene matches. The germline CDR1 and CDR2 sequences are SGHVS and FNYEAQ. CDR3 length: 15 amino acids. The CDR3 reads CASSNTGGSYNEQFF. The CDR3 DNA follows: TGTGCCAGCAGCAACACGGGGGGCTCCTACAATGAGCAGTTCTTC. Supplemented by reference TRBV7-6 and TRBJ2-1, the full variable domain reads GAGVSQSPRYKVTKRGQDVALRCDPISGHVSLYWYRQALGQGPEFLTYFNYEAQQDKSGLPNDRFSAERPEGSISTLTIQRTEQRDSAMYRCASSNTGGSYNEQFFGPGTRLTVL.

The chain links TRBV7-9 to TRBJ1-3; D perhaps matches TRBD1 (5 bases). This CDR3 contains 17 residues. V was clipped by 5 bases and J by 0 bases, with 17 bases between them. CDR1 and CDR2 (germline): SEHNR, FQNEAQ (reference sequence). Here the CDR3 DNA reads TGTGCCAGCAGCCCCTCTCCCGGGGGAAGCTCTGGAAACACCATATATTTT. Its translation: CASSPSPGGSSGNTIYF.

The chain has TRBV28 and TRBJ1-1, with D perhaps matching TRBD1 (5 bases). Germline-derived CDR1 and CDR2 are MDHEN and SYDVKM. V was shortened by 8 bases and J by 7 bases, with 14 bases between the two germline ends. The CDR3 consists of 12 residues. This chain's CDR3 is CASSWGGGEAFF. CDR3 in DNA: TGTGCCAGCTCCTGGGGCGGGGGTGAAGCTTTCTTT.

This clone appeared a single time. This chain joins TRBV20-1 and TRBJ2-5; D is unresolved. The CDR3 consists of 10 residues. Germline V gives CDR1 DFQATT, CDR2 SNEGSKA (reference sequence). The ends were cut back, 6 bases at V and 5 bases at J, with 7 bases in the middle. This CDR3 is CSAFLETQYF. The CDR3 nucleotides read TGCAGTGCATTCTTGGAGACCCAGTACTTC.

The V call is TRBV28, the J call TRBJ2-1; the D gene is possibly TRBD2 (6 bases). V lost 3 bases to trimming and J lost 8 bases, with 26 bases between them. Germline V gene data show CDR1 as MDHEN and CDR2 as SYDVKM. The CDR3 is made up of 18 amino acids. CDR3 loop: CASSFGPRGFGRPDEQFF. DNA for the CDR3: TGTGCCAGCAGTTTTGGCCCTCGGGGGTTCGGCAGACCCGATGAGCAGTTCTTC. Using reference TRBV28 and TRBJ2-1 for the parts outside the CDR3, the full variable domain is DVKVTQSSRYLVKRTGEKVFLECVQDMDHENMFWYRQDPGLGLRLIYFSYDVKMKEKGDIPEGYSVSREKKERFSLILESASTNQTSMYLCASSFGPRGFGRPDEQFFGPGTRLTVL.

The chain employs TRBV7-9 and TRBJ2-4; D perhaps matches TRBD2 (5 bases). V gave up 5 bases and J gave up 2 bases, with 16 bases separating them. The CDR3 covers 16 residues. Germline CDR1 reads SEHNR; CDR2 reads FQNEAQ (reference sequence). CDR3 coding DNA: TGTGCCAGCAGCCATCCAACCACTAGTCCCAAAAACATTCAGTACTTC. It is translated as CASSHPTTSPKNIQYF.

The chain joins TRBV7-8 to TRBJ2-7; a possible D gene is TRBD2 (6 bases). This CDR3 contains 15 residues. V gave up 1 base and J gave up 3 bases, with 13 bases separating them. Germline V gene lookup returns CDR1 SGHVS and CDR2 FQNEAQ. The CDR3 DNA reads TGTGCCAGCAGCTTAGGAGCTGGGGAGGTCTACGAGCAGTACTTC. Amino acids: CASSLGAGEVYEQYF.

This clone was seen a single time. V and J are TRBV28 and TRBJ2-2, with 9 bases aligning to TRBD1. Losses at the gene ends were 5 bases for V and 5 bases for J; bases not matched to a gene: 9. The CDR3 contains 16 residues. CDR1 is MDHEN and CDR2 is SYDVKM in the germline V gene. CDR3 in amino acids: CASSPPGTGKTGELFF. CDR3 coding DNA: TGTGCCAGCAGTCCTCCCGGGACAGGGAAAACCGGGGAGCTGTTTTTT. Using reference TRBV28 and TRBJ2-2 for the parts outside the CDR3, the full variable domain is DVKVTQSSRYLVKRTGEKVFLECVQDMDHENMFWYRQDPGLGLRLIYFSYDVKMKEKGDIPEGYSVSREKKERFSLILESASTNQTSMYLCASSPPGTGKTGELFFGEGSRLTVL.

The chain has TRBV2 and TRBJ2-7, with 8 bases fitting TRBD2. The CDR3 is made up of 15 amino acids. CDR1 and CDR2 from the germline V gene are SNHLY and FYNNEI. V lost 2 bases to trimming and J lost 6 bases; unmatched junction nucleotides: 9. The CDR3 DNA reads TGTGCCAGCAGTGAATCGGGTAGCGGGACCCGCGAGCAGTACTTC. Its protein product is CASSESGSGTREQYF.

The rearrangement uses TRBV5-1 and TRBJ2-7; 9 bases are shared with TRBD2. V trimming: 0 bases; J trimming: 1 base; junction bases outside the gene matches: 5. From germline, CDR1 is SGHRS and CDR2 YFSETQ. This CDR3 contains 16 residues. CDR3 region: CASSLASGLASYEQYF. CDR3 in DNA: TGCGCCAGCAGCTTGGCGTCGGGACTAGCTTCCTACGAGCAGTACTTC.

The sample holds one count of this clone. The chain joins TRBV7-9 to TRBJ2-6; D not resolved. The CDR3 loop spans 16 amino acids. Germline loops: CDR1 SEHNR, CDR2 FQNEAQ (reference sequence). Deletions cut 4 bases from V and 0 bases from J, with 10 bases between. The CDR3 DNA reads as TGTGCCAGCAGCTACCCGGTCTACTCTGGGGCCAACGTCCTGACTTTC. The encoded protein is CASSYPVYSGANVLTF. Full variable domain (outside the CDR3, taken from reference TRBV7-9 and TRBJ2-6): DTGVSQNPRHKITKRGQNVTFRCDPISEHNRLYWYRQTLGQGPEFLTYFQNEAQLEKSRLLSDRFSAERPKGSFSTLEIQRTEQGDSAMYLCASSYPVYSGANVLTFGAGSRLTVL.

The chain uses TRBV4-3 and TRBJ2-7, with 11 nucleotides matching TRBD2. Per germline, CDR1 LGHNA and CDR2 YSLEER. V trimming: 4 bases; J trimming: 3 bases; junction bases outside the gene matches: 5. The CDR3 consists of 15 residues. CDR3 residues: CASSPGLAEYYEQYF. CDR3 nucleotides: TGCGCCAGCAGCCCGGGACTAGCGGAATACTACGAGCAGTACTTC.

The count of this clone is one. CDR3 protein: CASSLARDRDNEQFF. Written as DNA, the CDR3 is TGCGCCAGCAGCTTGGCCCGCGACAGGGATAATGAGCAGTTCTTC. The chain has TRBV5-1 and TRBJ2-1; 7 nucleotides align to TRBD1. Germline V gene lookup returns CDR1 SGHRS and CDR2 YFSETQ. The CDR3 extends over 15 amino acids. Trimming at V came to 0 bases and at J to 7 bases, leaving 7 bases not matched to a gene.

The chain links TRBV27 to TRBJ2-7; tentative D call: TRBD2 (5 bases). This CDR3 comprises 14 residues. Looked up from germline, CDR1 is MNHEY and CDR2 is SMNVEV (reference sequence). With 5 bases removed from V and 2 bases from J, the gap between germline ends came to 13 bases. The CDR3 DNA reads as TGTGCCAGCAGTAAAGGACTGGAGGCCTACGAGCAGTACTTC. Amino acid sequence: CASSKGLEAYEQYF.

The rearrangement uses TRBV28 and TRBJ1-2; D is unclear. The germline V gene has CDR1 MDHEN and CDR2 SYDVKM. Trimming took off 2 bases at V and 0 bases at J, with 13 bases between the two ends. This CDR3 has 16 residues. CDR3 sequence reads: CASSLKDRRTNYGYTF. The CDR3 DNA follows: TGTGCCAGCAGTTTAAAAGACCGCAGGACTAACTATGGCTACACCTTC.

The chain combines TRBV19 with TRBJ1-1; tentatively, D is TRBD1 (5 bases). Per germline, CDR1 LNHDA and CDR2 SQIVND (reference sequence). V gave up 7 bases and J gave up 4 bases, with 13 bases separating them. The CDR3 length is 13 residues. The DNA of the CDR3 is TGTGCCAGTACAGCCTACGGGGGCACTGAAGCTTTCTTT. Encoded protein: CASTAYGGTEAFF.

The V gene is TRBV4-2, the J gene TRBJ2-7; perhaps TRBD2 as D (6 bases). With 0 bases removed from V and 7 bases from J, the gap between germline ends came to 10 bases. The CDR3 is made up of 13 amino acids. Germline assignment: CDR1 LGHNA and CDR2 YNFKEQ. The CDR3 DNA sequence: TGTGCCAGCAGCCAAGATCAAGGACTAGAGCAGTACTTC. Its protein product is CASSQDQGLEQYF.

This clone was seen just once. This chain uses TRBV7-6 with TRBJ2-7; TRBD1 matches 11 bases. V trimming: 5 bases; J trimming: 2 bases; junction bases outside the gene matches: 5. The CDR3 runs 15 residues. Per the germline V gene, CDR1 is SGHVS and CDR2 is FNYEAQ. The CDR3 loop reads CASSVGQGATYEQYF. The CDR3 coding sequence is TGTGCCAGCAGCGTAGGACAGGGGGCCACCTACGAGCAGTACTTC.

The chain joins TRBV4-2 to TRBJ2-1, with TRBD1 matching over 9 bases. Per the germline V gene, CDR1 is LGHNA and CDR2 is YNFKEQ. CDR3 length equals 15 residues. With 2 bases clipped from V and 7 bases from J, the junction kept 6 bases outside the gene matches. CDR3 DNA: TGTGCCAGCAGCCAATTACAGGGGGCGAGGAATGAGCAGTTCTTC. This translates into CASSQLQGARNEQFF.

This chain links TRBV27 with TRBJ2-5; 14 bases align to TRBD2. CDR1 is MNHEY and CDR2 is SMNVEV in the germline V gene (reference sequence). Trimming removed 5 bases from V and 7 bases from J; junction bases left unmatched: 12. The CDR3 is 17 amino acids. Written as DNA, the CDR3 is TGTGCCAGCAGTCCTTACCCGGGACTAGCGGGAGTAGGGACCCAGTACTTC. It yields the protein CASSPYPGLAGVGTQYF.

The chain has TRBV18 and TRBJ2-2; 8 nucleotides agree with TRBD2. After removal of 3 bases from V and 7 bases from J, the junction contained 10 bases not matched to a gene. CDR1 and CDR2 from the germline V gene are KGHSH and LQKENI. The CDR3 is made up of 16 amino acids. The CDR3 sequence is CASSPGIAGIIGELFF. The DNA for the CDR3 is TGTGCCAGCTCACCCGGAATAGCGGGAATCATCGGGGAGCTGTTTTTT.

The chain recombines TRBV11-3 with TRBJ2-1; D is possibly TRBD1 (6 bases). This CDR3 region has 13 residues. V was trimmed by 0 bases and J by 15 bases, leaving 15 bases between them. CDR1 SGHNT and CDR2 YENEEA come from the germline V gene. Written as DNA, the CDR3 is TGTGCCAGCAGCTTAGAGGGGGCGACAGGTCTGTTCTTC. Protein: CASSLEGATGLFF.

J is TRBJ2-5 and V is TRBV4-1; perhaps TRBD2 as D (5 bases). The CDR3 is 16 residues long. V was cut by 2 bases and J by 3 bases, with 16 bases left in between. Germline CDR1 and CDR2: MGHRA and YSYEKL. CDR3: CASSQNPPREEETQYF. The CDR3 DNA reads as TGCGCCAGCAGCCAAAATCCCCCCCGGGAAGAAGAGACCCAGTACTTC.

J is TRBJ2-7 and V is TRBV9, with unresolved D. Trimming stripped 0 bases from V and 2 bases from J, with 9 bases between. The CDR3 length is 14 residues. CDR1 SGDLS and CDR2 YYNGEE come from the germline V gene. DNA of the CDR3: TGTGCCAGCAGCGTAGTAGAGAGCCCCTACGAGCAGTACTTC. It is translated as CASSVVESPYEQYF.

This clone was observed a few times. Here the CDR3 reads CASSLAPTRVQYF. CDR3 coding DNA: TGTGCCAGCAGCTTAGCGCCAACGCGTGTTCAGTACTTC. This sequence joins TRBV7-9 and TRBJ2-7, with no clear D. The germline V gene encodes CDR1 SEHNR and CDR2 FQNEAQ (reference sequence). The CDR3 has 13 amino acids. V lost 0 bases, J lost 10 bases, and 13 bases lay in between.

The chain carries TRBV30 and TRBJ2-1, with no clear D. V lost 3 bases, J lost 7 bases, and 10 bases lay in between. Looked up from germline, CDR1 is GTSNPN and CDR2 is SVGIG (reference sequence). This CDR3 has 12 amino acids. The CDR3 bases are TGTGCCTGGAGCGAAGCGAAGAATGAGCAGTTCTTC. Translating it yields CAWSEAKNEQFF.

Turning to this clone: Other DNA sequences in the sample encode the same CDR3. The chain joins TRBV9 to TRBJ2-3, with TRBD2 identical over 12 bases. V lost 2 bases and J lost 3; bases outside the gene matches: 1. Germline V CDR1 and CDR2: SGDLS, YYNGEE. This CDR3 contains 15 residues. The CDR3 reads CASSVGTSGTDTQYF. The CDR3 DNA reads as TGTGCCAGCAGCGTCGGGACTAGCGGGACAGATACGCAGTATTTT.